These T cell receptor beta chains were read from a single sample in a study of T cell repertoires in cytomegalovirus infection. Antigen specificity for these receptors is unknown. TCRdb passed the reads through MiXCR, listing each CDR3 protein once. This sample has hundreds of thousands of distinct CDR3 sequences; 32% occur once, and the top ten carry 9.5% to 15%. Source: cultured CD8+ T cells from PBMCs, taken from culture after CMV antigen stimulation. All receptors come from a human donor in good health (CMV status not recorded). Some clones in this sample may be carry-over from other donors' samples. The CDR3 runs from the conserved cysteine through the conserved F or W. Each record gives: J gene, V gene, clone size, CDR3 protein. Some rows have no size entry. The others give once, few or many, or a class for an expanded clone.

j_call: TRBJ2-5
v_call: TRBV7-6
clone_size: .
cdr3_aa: CASTRPGGVGQETQYF

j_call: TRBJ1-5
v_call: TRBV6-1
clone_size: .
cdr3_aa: CASSSTPGRHQPQHF

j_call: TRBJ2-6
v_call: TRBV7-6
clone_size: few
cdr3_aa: CASSQTDSGANVLTF

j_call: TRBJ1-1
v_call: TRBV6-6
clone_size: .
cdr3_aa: CASSTNNRNTEAFF

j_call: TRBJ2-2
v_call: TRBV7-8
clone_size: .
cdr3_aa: CASSLGFSGGFTGELFF

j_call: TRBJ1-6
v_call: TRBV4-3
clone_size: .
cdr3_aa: CASSQGFAPLHF

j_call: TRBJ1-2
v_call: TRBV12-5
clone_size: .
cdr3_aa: CASGLNSIDGYTF

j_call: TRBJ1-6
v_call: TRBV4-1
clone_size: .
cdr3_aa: CASSQEAVIDSPLHF

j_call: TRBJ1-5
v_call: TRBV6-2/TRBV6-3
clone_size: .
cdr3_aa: CASTIAGQNQPQHF

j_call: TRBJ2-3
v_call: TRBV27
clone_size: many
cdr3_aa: CASSFSSQGKGDTQYF

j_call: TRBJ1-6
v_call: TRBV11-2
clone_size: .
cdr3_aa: CASSLDQEATYNSPLHF

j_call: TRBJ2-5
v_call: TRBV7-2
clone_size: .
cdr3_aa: CASTFRDGAVETQYF

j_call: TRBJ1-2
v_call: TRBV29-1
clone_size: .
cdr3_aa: CSVEGRNGYTF

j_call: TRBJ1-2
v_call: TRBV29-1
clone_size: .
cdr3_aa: CSVEGQGYYGYTF

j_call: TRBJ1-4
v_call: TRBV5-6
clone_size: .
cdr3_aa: CASSSWVAAVNEKLFF

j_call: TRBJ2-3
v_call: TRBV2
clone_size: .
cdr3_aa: CASSEFSGGAMGTDTQYF

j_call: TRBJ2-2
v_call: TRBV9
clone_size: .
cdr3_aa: CASSAFGQPRNTGELFF

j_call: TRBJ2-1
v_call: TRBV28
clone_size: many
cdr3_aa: CASGTSYNEQFF

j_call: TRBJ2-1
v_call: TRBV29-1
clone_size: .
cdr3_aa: CSPRVLAGDPLDEQFF

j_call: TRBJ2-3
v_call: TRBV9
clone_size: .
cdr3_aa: CASSRAGKISTDTQYF

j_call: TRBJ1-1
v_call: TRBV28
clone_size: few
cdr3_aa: CASSSVGTEAFF

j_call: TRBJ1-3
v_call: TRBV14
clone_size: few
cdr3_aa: CASSQDWDSGNTIYF

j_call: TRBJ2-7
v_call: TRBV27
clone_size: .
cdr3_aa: CASSFSSGGVYYEQYF

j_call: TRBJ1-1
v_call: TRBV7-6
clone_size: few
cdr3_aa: CASSLNGDRGLAEAFF

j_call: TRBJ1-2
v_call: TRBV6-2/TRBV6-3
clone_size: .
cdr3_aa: CASSPTGTPFNYGYTF

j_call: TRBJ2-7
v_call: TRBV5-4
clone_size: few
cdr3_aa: CASKPGGQGREQYF

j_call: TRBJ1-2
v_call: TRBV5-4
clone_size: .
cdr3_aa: CASSGGQGNGYTF

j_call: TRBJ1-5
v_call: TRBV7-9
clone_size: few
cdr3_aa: CASSHKDQPQHF

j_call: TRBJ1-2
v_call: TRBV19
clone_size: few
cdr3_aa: CASNPGTPNYGYTF

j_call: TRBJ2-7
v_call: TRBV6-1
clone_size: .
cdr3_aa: CASTVQGPHEQYF

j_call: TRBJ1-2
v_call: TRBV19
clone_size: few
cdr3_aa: CASSMSGFYGYTF

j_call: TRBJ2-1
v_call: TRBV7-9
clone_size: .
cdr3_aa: CASSYRGDNEQFF

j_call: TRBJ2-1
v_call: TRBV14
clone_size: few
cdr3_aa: CASSQDMGQGAFNEQFF

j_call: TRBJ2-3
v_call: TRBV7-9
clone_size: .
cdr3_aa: CASSSQRVRNTDTQYF

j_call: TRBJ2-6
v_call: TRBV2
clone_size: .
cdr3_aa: CASSVVGTSGVNVLTF

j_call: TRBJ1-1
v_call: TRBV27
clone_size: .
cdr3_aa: CASSLGREVHTEAFF

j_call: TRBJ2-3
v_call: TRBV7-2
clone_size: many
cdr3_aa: CASNAEVQENTDTQYF

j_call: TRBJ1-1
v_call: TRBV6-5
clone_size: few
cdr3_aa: CASRLYGRGGDPEAFF

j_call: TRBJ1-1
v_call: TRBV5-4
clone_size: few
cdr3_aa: CASGEGDREAFF

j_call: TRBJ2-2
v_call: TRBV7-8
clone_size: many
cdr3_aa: CASSPRLQGSGELFF

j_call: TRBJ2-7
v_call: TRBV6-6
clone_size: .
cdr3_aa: CASSPGPGRGIGEQYF

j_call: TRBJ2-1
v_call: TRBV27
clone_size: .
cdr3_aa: CASSWAGTSSYNEQFF

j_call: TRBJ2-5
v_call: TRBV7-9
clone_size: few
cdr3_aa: CASSFGRGVQETQYF

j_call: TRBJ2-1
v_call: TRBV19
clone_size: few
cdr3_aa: CASSRGTMVHEQFF

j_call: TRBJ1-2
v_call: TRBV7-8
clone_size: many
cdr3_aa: CASSFPDRDYGYTF

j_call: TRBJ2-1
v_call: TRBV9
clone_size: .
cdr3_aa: CASGGGPGNEQFF